This TCR beta chain derives from a study of blood T cells in healthy people across ages. This CDR3 is 16 amino acids long. With 1 base removed from V and 5 bases from J, the gap between germline ends came to 14 bases. Germline V gene data show CDR1 as LGHNA and CDR2 as YNFKEQ. A second about 6 to 12 cycle PCR used barcoded and J-beta primers. TCRdb re-called the 5' RACE reads with MiXCR, one entry per CDR3 protein. The sample carries fewer than 1,200,000 distinct CDR3 sequences, almost 25% recorded once. Many counts were recorded for this clonotype. A further study also used this sample, focusing on T cells of mothers and their children.

This sequence originates from a girl aged 2 to 10 in good health. The gene calls are TRBV4-2 and TRBJ1-4; D is possibly TRBD1 (5 bases). Specimen: blood. The CDR3 loop reads CASSQVGDWRNEKLFF. The DNA for the CDR3 is TGTGCCAGCAGCCAAGTGGGGGATTGGAGGAATGAAAAACTGTTTTTT.